The sequence of this T cell receptor (beta chain) was determined in a study of blood T cell repertoires in COVID-19. This clone occurred once. The participants were between about 18 and 89 years old and came from about two dozen US areas. Sequencing was performed with immunoSEQ multiplex PCR; in TCRdb, only in-frame clones are kept and a portion is missing. This table has under 300,000 clones, 70% to 90% appearing once. Sequenced sample: PBMCs or T cells enriched from blood (not recorded which). The origin of this receptor is a woman aged 50 to 60 who had recovered from COVID-19.

In DNA, the CDR3 is TGTGCCAGCAGGGGACAGGGGGCATCGCGGAACTATGGCTACACCTTC. It yields the protein CASRGQGASRNYGYTF. This chain uses TRBV2 with TRBJ1-2; 12 positions agree with TRBD1. CDR3 size: 16 residues. V trimming: 6 bases; J trimming: 2 bases; junction bases outside the gene matches: 7. Germline CDR1 SNHLY, CDR2 FYNNEI.